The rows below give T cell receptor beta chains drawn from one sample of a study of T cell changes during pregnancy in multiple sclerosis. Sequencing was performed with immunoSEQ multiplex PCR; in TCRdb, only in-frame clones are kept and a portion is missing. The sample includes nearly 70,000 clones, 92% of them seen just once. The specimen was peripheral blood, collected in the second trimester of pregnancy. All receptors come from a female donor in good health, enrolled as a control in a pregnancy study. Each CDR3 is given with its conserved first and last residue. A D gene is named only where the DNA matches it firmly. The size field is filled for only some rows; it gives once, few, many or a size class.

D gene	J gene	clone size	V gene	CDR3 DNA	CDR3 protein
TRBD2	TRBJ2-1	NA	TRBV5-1	TGCGCCAGCAGGGAAGCGGGGGGGTTGAATGAGCAGTTCTTC	CASREAGGLNEQFF
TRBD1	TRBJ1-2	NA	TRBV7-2	TGTGCCAGCAGCTTCGGGACAGGGGGCTACTATGGCTACACCTTC	CASSFGTGGYYGYTF
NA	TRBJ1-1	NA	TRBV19	TGTGCCAGTAGTTCCTACTCGAGATGGGCAGGCGTTAACACTGAAGCTTTCTTT	CASSSYSRWAGVNTEAFF
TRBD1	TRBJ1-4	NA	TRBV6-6	TGTGCCAGCAGGCCCTCCGGGACAGGTCTTAATGAAAAACTGTTTTTT	CASRPSGTGLNEKLFF
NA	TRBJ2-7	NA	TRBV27	TGTGCCCCCCCCAGCTCCTACGAGCAGTACTTC	CAPPSSYEQYF
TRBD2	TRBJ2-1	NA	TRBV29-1	TGCAGCGTTGAAGGGGGACTAGCGGGGGTTGATGAGCAGTTCTTC	CSVEGGLAGVDEQFF
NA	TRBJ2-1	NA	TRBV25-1	TGTGCCAGCAGTGGGCCTAGCGTTAGCTCCTACAATGAGCAGTTCTTC	CASSGPSVSSYNEQFF
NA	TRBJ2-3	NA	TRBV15	TGTGCCACCAGCGTGACTGAACCTCCGGATACGCAGTATTTT	CATSVTEPPDTQYF
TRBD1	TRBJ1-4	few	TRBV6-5	TGTGCCAGCAGCAAACAGGGGCGGAGTGAAAAACTGTTTTTT	CASSKQGRSEKLFF
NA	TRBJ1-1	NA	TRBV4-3	TGCGCCAGCAGCCAAGGGGAGGGGAGGGGCACTGAAGCTTTCTTT	CASSQGEGRGTEAFF
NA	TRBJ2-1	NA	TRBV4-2	TGTGCCAGCAGCCAAGAAGGGGAGGCCTACAATGAGCAGTTCTTC	CASSQEGEAYNEQFF
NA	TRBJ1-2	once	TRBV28	TGTGCCAGCAGTTTGCTCCACACTGGCTACACCTTC	CASSLLHTGYTF
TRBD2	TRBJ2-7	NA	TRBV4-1	TGCGCCAGCAGCCAAGCACCCGGGGGGACCTACGAGCAGTACTTC	CASSQAPGGTYEQYF
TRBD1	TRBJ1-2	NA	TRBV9	TGTGCCAGCAGCCCCAGACAGGGAGCGGCATATGGCTACACCTTC	CASSPRQGAAYGYTF
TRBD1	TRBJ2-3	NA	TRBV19	TGTGCCAGTAGCCCAACAGGGGGCAGGACAGATACGCAGTATTTT	CASSPTGGRTDTQYF
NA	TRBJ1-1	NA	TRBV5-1	TGCGCCAGCAGCTTGGCCACACAAAGCACTGAAGCTTTCTTT	CASSLATQSTEAFF
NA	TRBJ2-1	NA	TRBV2	TGTGCCAGCAGCCCACTGCTGGGGAGCTCCTACAATGAGCAGTTCTTC	CASSPLLGSSYNEQFF
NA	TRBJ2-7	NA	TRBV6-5	TGTGCCAGCAGCCAACCGGGTTCCGCATTATACGAGCAGTACTTC	CASSQPGSALYEQYF
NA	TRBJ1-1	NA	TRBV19	TGTGCCAGTAGTCCCAGGGCTTTTTGGAACACTGAAGCTTTCTTT	CASSPRAFWNTEAFF
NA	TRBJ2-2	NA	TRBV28	TGTGCCAGCAGCCTGTCGAACACCGGGGAGCTGTTTTTT	CASSLSNTGELFF
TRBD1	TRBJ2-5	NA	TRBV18	TGTGCCAGCTCACCGGGGCTGGACAGGGAGATAGGGACCCAGTACTTC	CASSPGLDREIGTQYF
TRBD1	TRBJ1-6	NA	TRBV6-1	TGTGCCAGCCTTGGACAGGGAGATTACAATTCACCCCTCCACTTT	CASLGQGDYNSPLHF
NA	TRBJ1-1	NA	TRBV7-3	TGTGCCAGCAGCTCTGTTGGGGGCGCGGGCACTGAAGCTTTCTTT	CASSSVGGAGTEAFF